This note documents a single T cell receptor (beta chain) sequence. Its antigen is currently not known. Per-base quality was not reported, and no clone a single base away is much larger than it. The data were obtained in a study of T-cell memory formation after mild COVID-19 (dated by TCRdb to about 2021). Study-wide context: TCR sequence clusters from the two donors were largely donor specific. T-cell clones expanding and contracting after mild COVID-19 in two donors were tracked by longitudinal TCRalpha and TCRbeta repertoire sequencing. The cohort was made up of two young adult volunteers, one female and one male, who were previously healthy. Results and caveats for the whole study, not just this receptor: The detection of some responding clones in pre-infection memory suggests that pre-existing cross-reactive memory T cells joined the SARS-CoV-2 response. SARS-CoV-2 specificity of the second-wave clones peaking on day 37 was not confirmed. From day 15 to 85, contracting clones showed balanced CD4/CD8 phenotypes, whereas a second wave of clones that expanded from day 15 to 37 leaned towards CD4+. Only a couple of mild cases were covered in the study, and larger cohorts including severe cases with pre-infection samples were considered necessary. Contracting CD4+ clones appeared mostly in the CM and EM memory subsets, whereas CD8+ clones were enriched in EMRA.

Ficoll-Paque density gradient centrifugation was the method used to isolate PBMCs. Sequencing took place on an Illumina NovaSeq 6000. cDNA libraries for TCRalpha and TCRbeta were prepared by 5'RACE using constant-segment primers, with sample barcodes and unique molecular identifiers added. RNA was extracted from every sample with Trizol reagent. Amplification of the libraries took two PCR steps, and the second step added a second sample barcode plus Illumina TruSeq adapters. The libraries were sequenced on an Illumina NovaSeq using 2 x 150 bp paired-end reads. From the authors' description of their analysis: With migec v1.2.7, reads were demultiplexed and then collapsed into UMI-guided consensus sequences. Using mixcr v2.1.11, the UMI consensuses were aligned to TRA and TRB V and J templates and assembled into clonotypes. Expanded or contracted clonotypes were those called significant by both edgeR and NoisET, with noise models trained on biological replicates. For edgeR calls, the cutoffs were a false discovery rate-adjusted p below 0.01 and a log2 fold-change threshold of 1. As an exploratory analysis of dynamics, PCA with hierarchical clustering was applied to max-normalized trajectories of the 1000 most abundant clonotypes. Separately sequenced CD4+ and CD8+ repertoires were used to assign the CD4 or CD8 phenotype of responding clones. TCRdb took the public reads, trimmed them with fastp at Q25, ran MiXCR for clone calling and kept in-frame beta chains. CDR3 protein duplicates are merged, each entry listing the most common genes and DNA. The V and J calls follow TCRdb's processing rather than the paper's. The sample table lists about 360,000 distinct CDR3 sequences, approximately 15% of them with a count of one. The ten biggest clones cover about 20% of the sample.

CDR1 and CDR2 are read off the germline V gene as LGHNA and YSLEER. Between the V and J ends, shortened by 1 base and 4 bases respectively, the junction contains 16 bases. The CDR3, cysteine through phenylalanine, is 17 amino acids long. The kept DNA is CDR3 alone, 51 bases in frame from the first base. Sequencing was carried out using PBMCs or a T cell subset sorted from them (not recorded which). The chain joins TRBV4-3 to TRBJ2-2; TRBD1 is a weak D gene call, 6 bases matching. The sequence was obtained from a man aged 18 to 35 who had mild COVID-19 (a few samples of this study predate the infection). The sample titles of this study are shuffled in the database, so cell type and time point are left out; the donor was told from shared clones. CDR3 sequence: CASSQGPSTGGTGELFF. The sequenced DNA: TGCGCCAGCAGCCAAGGCCCCTCGACAGGCGGCACCGGGGAGCTGTTTTTT.